This T cell receptor beta chain was identified during a study of blood T cell repertoires in COVID-19 (dated by TCRdb to 2018 to 2021). Background on the whole study: The collaborator samples originated in the United States, Italy and Spain and spanned the acute and convalescent phases of COVID-19. The material from the prospective study consisted of cDNA or gDNA derived from T cells, B-cell-depleted T cells, or PBMCs. Deeply sampled blood TCRbeta repertoires from subjects exposed to, actively infected with, or recovered from COVID-19 were included in the dataset. The repertoires were made available in a free public database intended to serve as a resource for research on the immune response to SARS-CoV-2. The samples were drawn from the first 160 participants of the ongoing ImmuneRACE study and from about 1,200 subjects provided by 6 global collaborators. The sample metadata nearly always contained a de-identified subject ID, COVID-19 status, age in years and sex. HLA class I and class II types, where available, came from metadata supplied by the sample provider rather than from assay-based typing. The research as a whole found: How much clinical and demographic metadata was included differed by source and by participant, and the metadata was provided uncurated.

Collaborating institutions collected whole blood in K2EDTA tubes following their own protocols. For TCRbeta analysis, collaborators shipped samples as frozen whole blood, isolated PBMCs, or DNA extracted from either of those sample types. Details on this clone: Its antigen is not yet known. The record has no base qualities; no much larger clone is one base away.

Spanning cysteine to phenylalanine, the CDR3 consists of 14 amino acids. The only DNA kept is the CDR3, 42 bases in frame from the first base. From V the trimming removes 5 bases and from J it removes 2 bases, while the gene matches leave 5 bases of the junction unaccounted for. As encoded in the germline V gene (reference sequence), CDR1 is SEHNR while CDR2 is FQNEAQ. The immunoSEQ Assay, a bias-controlled multiplex PCR, was used to amplify TCRbeta CDR3 regions from genomic DNA. Processing in the source paper ran as follows. Nucleated cell counts per sample were estimated from amplification of reference gene primers within the assay. To quantify the absolute abundance of each unique TCRbeta CDR3 rearrangement, sequence reads were collapsed and filtered. For each sample, productive Simpson clonality was calculated by taking the square root of Simpson's diversity index across productive rearrangements. Held by TCRdb, this immuneACCESS table contains in-frame sequences only and omits some clones. Under half of the omission traces to an unresolved V gene where checked; the cause of the rest is unknown. That table is the source of V, J and clone size, and D and trimming were worked out from the DNA. The sample includes hundreds of thousands of clones, with roughly nine tenths observed a single time. The leading ten clones occupy approximately 0.69% of the sample.

The sequenced sample consisted of peripheral blood. The chain links TRBV7-9 with TRBJ2-7; 8 middle bases align to TRBD1. The clonotype was recovered from a man aged 35-49 years with acute or convalescent COVID-19. The DNA reads TGTGCCAGCAGCCGGACAGGGTCAGCCTACGAGCAGTACTTC. Translated, it reads CASSRTGSAYEQYF. Here the CDR3 is joined to the reference TRBV7-9 and TRBJ2-7 genes, and the full variable domain is: DTGVSQNPRHKITKRGQNVTFRCDPISEHNRLYWYRQTLGQGPEFLTYFQNEAQLEKSRLLSDRFSAERPKGSFSTLEIQRTEQGDSAMYLCASSRTGSAYEQYFGPGTRLTVT.